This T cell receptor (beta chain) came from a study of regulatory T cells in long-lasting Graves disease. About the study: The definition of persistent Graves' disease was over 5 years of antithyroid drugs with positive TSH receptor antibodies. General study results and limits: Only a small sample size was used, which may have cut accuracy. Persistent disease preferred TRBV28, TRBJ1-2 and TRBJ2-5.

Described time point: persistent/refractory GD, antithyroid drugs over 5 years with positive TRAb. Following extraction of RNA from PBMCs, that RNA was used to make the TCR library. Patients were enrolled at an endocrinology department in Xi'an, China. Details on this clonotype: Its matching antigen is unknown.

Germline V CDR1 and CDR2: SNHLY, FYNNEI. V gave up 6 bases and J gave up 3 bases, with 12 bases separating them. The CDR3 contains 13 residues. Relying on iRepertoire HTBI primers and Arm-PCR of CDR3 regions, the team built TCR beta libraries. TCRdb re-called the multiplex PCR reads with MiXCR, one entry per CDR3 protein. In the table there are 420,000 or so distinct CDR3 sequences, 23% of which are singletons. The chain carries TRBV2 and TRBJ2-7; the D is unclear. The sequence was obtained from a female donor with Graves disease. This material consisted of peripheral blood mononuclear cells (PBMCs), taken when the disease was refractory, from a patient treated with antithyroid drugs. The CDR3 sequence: CASRLDPVYEQYF. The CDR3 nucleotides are TGTGCCAGCAGGTTGGATCCTGTCTACGAGCAGTACTTC.